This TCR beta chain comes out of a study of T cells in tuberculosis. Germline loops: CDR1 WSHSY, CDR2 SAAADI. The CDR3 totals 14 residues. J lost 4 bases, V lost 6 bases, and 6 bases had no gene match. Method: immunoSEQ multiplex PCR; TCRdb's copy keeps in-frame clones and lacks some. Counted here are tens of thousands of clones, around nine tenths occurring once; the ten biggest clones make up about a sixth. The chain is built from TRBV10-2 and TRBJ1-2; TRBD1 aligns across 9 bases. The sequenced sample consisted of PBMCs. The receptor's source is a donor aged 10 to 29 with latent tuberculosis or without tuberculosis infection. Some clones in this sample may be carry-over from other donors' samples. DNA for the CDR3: TGCGCCAGCAGCTACGGGACAGGGACCTATGGCTACACCTTC. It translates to CASSYGTGTYGYTF.